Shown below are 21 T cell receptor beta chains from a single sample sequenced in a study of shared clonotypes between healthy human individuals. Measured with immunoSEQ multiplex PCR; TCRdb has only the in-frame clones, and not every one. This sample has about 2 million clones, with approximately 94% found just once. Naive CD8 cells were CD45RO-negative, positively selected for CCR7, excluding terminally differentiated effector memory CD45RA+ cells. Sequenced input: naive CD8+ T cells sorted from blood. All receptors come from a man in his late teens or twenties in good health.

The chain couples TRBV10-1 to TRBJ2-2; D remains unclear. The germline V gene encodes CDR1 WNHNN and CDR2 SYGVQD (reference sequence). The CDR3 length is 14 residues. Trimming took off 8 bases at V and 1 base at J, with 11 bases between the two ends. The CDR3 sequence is CASGKNENTGELFF. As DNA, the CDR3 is TGCGCCAGCGGGAAGAATGAGAACACCGGGGAGCTGTTTTTT.

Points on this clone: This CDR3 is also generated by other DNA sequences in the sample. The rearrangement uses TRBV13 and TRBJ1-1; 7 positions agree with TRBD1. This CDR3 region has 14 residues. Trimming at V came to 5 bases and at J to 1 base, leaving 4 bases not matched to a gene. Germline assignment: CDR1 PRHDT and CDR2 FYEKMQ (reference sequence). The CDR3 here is CASSPGTANTEAFF. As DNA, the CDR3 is TGTGCCAGCAGCCCCGGGACAGCGAACACTGAAGCTTTCTTT.

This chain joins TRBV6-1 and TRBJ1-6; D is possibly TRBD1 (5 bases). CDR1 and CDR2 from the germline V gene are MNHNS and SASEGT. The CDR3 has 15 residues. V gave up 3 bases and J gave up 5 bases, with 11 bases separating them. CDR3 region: CASSDGGWDNSPLHF. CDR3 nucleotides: TGTGCCAGCAGTGATGGGGGTTGGGATAATTCACCCCTCCACTTT.

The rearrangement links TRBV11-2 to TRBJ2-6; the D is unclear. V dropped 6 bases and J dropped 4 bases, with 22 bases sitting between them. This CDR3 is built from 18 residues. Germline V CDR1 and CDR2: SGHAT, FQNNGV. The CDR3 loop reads CASRSEGTATEGANVLTF. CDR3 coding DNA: TGTGCCAGCAGATCAGAAGGAACGGCCACGGAAGGGGCCAACGTCCTGACTTTC.

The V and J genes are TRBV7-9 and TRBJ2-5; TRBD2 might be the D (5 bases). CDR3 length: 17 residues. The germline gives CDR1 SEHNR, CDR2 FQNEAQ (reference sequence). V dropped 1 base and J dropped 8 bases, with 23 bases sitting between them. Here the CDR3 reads CASSLVKIGLASSTQYF. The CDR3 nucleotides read TGTGCCAGCAGCTTAGTCAAAATCGGACTGGCGTCCTCTACCCAGTACTTC.

The CDR3 nucleotides read TGTGCCAGCAGCTTATTTGTGGGTGGGGATGCCACAGATACGCAGTATTTT. Its protein is CASSLFVGGDATDTQYF. This chain uses TRBV7-8 with TRBJ2-3, with unresolved D. The germline gives CDR1 SGHVS, CDR2 FQNEAQ. This CDR3 has 17 residues. The V and J ends lost 2 bases and 2 bases respectively, with 17 bases between them.

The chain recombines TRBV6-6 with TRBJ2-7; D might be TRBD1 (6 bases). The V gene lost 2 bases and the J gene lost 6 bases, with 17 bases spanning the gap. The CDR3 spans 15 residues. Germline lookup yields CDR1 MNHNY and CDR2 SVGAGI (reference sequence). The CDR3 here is CASSYPGTTEGEQYF. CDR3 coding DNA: TGTGCCAGCAGTTACCCGGGGACAACTGAAGGCGAGCAGTACTTC.

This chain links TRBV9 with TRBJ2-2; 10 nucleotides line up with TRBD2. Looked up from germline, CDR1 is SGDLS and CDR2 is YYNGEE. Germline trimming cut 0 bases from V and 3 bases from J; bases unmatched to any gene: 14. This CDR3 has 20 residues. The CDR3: CASSVDGAGGLDSDTGELFF. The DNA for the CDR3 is TGTGCCAGCAGCGTAGATGGAGCGGGAGGGCTAGATTCGGACACCGGGGAGCTGTTTTTT. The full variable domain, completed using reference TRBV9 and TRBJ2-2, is DSGVTQTPKHLITATGQRVTLRCSPRSGDLSVYWYQQSLDQGLQFLIQYYNGEERAKGNILERFSAQQFPDLHSELNLSSLELGDSALYFCASSVDGAGGLDSDTGELFFGEGSRLTVL.

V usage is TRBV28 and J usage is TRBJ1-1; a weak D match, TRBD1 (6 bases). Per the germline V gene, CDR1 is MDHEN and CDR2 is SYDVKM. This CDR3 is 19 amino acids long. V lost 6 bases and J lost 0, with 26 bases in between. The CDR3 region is CASRRIAGTPKKMNTEAFF. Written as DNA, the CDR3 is TGTGCCAGCAGACGAATAGCCGGGACACCTAAAAAGATGAACACTGAAGCTTTCTTT.

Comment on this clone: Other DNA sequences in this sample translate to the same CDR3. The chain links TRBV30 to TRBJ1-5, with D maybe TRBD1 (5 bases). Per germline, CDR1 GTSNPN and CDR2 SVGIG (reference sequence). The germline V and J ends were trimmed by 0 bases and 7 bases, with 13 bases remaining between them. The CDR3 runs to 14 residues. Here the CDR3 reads CAWSVGQGSQPQHF. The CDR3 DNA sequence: TGTGCCTGGAGTGTAGGGCAGGGCAGCCAGCCCCAGCATTTT.

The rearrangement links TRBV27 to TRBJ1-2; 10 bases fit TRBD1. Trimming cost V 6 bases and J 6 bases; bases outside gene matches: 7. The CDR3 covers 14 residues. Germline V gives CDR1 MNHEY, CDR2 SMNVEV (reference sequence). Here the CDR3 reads CASSLDRGLDGYTF. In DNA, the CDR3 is TGTGCCAGCAGCCTTGACAGGGGGCTTGATGGCTACACCTTC.

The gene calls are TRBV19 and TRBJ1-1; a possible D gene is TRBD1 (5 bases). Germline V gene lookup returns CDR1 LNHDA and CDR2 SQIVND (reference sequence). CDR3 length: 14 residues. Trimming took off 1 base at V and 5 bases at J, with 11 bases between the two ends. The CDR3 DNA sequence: TGTGCCAGTAGTATAGTTCGGGCAGGGACTGAAGCTTTCTTT. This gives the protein CASSIVRAGTEAFF.

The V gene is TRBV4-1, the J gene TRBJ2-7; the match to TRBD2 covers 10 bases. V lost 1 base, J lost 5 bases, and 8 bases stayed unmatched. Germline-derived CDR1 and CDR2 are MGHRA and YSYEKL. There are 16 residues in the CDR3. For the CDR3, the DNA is TGCGCCAGCAGCCAAGTGTATAGCGGGGGGTTCCACGAGCAGTACTTC. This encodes CASSQVYSGGFHEQYF.

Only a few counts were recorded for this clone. CDR3 bases: TGTGCCAGCAGTGAAGGGGATCAGTACAATGAGCAGTTCTTC. Protein sequence: CASSEGDQYNEQFF. The chain uses TRBV25-1 and TRBJ2-1; D gene unclear. In germline, CDR1 is MGHDK, CDR2 SYGVNS. Deletions cut 2 bases from V and 4 bases from J, with 9 bases between. The CDR3 contains 14 residues.

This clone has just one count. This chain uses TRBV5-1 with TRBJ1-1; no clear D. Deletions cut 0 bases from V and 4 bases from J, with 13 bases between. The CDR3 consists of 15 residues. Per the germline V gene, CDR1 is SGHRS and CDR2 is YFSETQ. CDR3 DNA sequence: TGCGCCAGCAGCTTGGCCGGAGGGTTATTCACTGAAGCTTTCTTT. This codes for CASSLAGGLFTEAFF.

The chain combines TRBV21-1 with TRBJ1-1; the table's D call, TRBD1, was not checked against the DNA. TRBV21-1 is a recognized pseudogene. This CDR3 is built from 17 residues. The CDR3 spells CASSTKRDRGENTEAFF. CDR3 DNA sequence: TGTGCCAGCAGCACGAAACGGGACAGGGGCGAGAACACTGAAGCTTTCTTT.

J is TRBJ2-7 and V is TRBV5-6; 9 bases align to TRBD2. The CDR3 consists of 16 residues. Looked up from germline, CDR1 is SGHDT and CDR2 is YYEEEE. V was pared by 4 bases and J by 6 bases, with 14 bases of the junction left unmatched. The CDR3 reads CASSPDRVAGATEQYF. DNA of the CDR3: TGTGCCAGCAGCCCCGACCGGGTAGCGGGAGCAACCGAGCAGTACTTC.

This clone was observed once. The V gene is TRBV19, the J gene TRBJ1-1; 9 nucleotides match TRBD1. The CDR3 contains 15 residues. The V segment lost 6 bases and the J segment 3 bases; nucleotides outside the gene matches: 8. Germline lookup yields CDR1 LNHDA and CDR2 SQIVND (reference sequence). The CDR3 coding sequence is TGTGCCAGTAGCCGAGTGGGACAGGGTGACACTGAAGCTTTCTTT. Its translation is CASSRVGQGDTEAFF.

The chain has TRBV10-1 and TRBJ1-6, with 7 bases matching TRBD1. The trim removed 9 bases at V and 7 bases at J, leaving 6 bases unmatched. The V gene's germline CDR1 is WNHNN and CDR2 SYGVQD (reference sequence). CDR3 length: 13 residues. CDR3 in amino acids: CARETGRNSPLHF. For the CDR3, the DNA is TGCGCCAGGGAGACAGGGAGAAATTCACCCCTCCACTTT.

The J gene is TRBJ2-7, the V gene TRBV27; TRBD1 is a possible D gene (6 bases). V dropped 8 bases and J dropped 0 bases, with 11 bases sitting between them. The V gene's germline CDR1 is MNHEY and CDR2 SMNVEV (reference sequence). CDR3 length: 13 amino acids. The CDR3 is CASGTSSSYEQYF. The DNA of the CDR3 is TGTGCCAGCGGGACATCGAGCTCCTACGAGCAGTACTTC.

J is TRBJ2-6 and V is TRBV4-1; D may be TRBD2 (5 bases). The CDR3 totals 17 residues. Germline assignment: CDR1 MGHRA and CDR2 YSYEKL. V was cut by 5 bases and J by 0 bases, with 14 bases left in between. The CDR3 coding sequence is TGCGCCAGCAGCAGTTTTTCGGGGATCTCTGGGGCCAACGTCCTGACTTTC. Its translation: CASSSFSGISGANVLTF.